A selection of T cell receptor beta chains follows, all from one sample in a study of early T cells in non-severe SARS-CoV-2 infection. TCRdb called the 5' RACE reads again in MiXCR, with one record for every CDR3 protein. This sample yields approximately 80,000 distinct CDR3 sequences, of which roughly 10% are seen a single time; around 12% belongs to the top ten. Sequencing used whole blood, obtained at baseline. The receptors come from an adult who was a healthcare worker with PCR-confirmed SARS-CoV-2 infection or an uninfected control (not recorded which). The CDR3 runs from the conserved cysteine through the conserved F or W. Each record gives: J gene, D gene, clone size, V gene, CDR3 protein, CDR3 DNA. The D gene is left open where the match is weak. The size of a clone is reported for some rows only, either as once, few or many, or as a class for expanded clones.

>TRBJ1-1|.|many|TRBV6-5
CASSYSTWNTEAFF
TGTGCCAGCAGTTACTCGACATGGAACACTGAAGCTTTCTTT
>TRBJ2-3|.|many|TRBV20-1
CSARDPGLGTQYF
TGCAGTGCTAGAGATCCGGGTCTAGGGACGCAGTATTTT
>TRBJ2-1|.|many|TRBV5-6
CASSQFGGTNEQFF
TGTGCCAGCAGCCAGTTCGGGGGTACCAATGAGCAGTTCTTC
>TRBJ1-2|.|.|TRBV9
CASSYEREGYGYTF
TGTGCCAGCAGCTATGAACGAGAGGGCTATGGCTACACCTTC
>TRBJ1-1|.|few|TRBV7-9
CASSLGRTAEAFF
TGTGCCAGCAGCTTGGGGCGTACAGCTGAAGCTTTCTTT
>TRBJ1-6|.|few|TRBV5-6
CASSLRRGSPLHF
TGTGCCAGCAGCTTGAGGAGAGGTTCACCCCTCCACTTT
>TRBJ1-6|TRBD1|once|TRBV5-1
CASSPGQGGSPLHF
TGCGCCAGCAGCCCCGGACAGGGAGGTTCACCCCTCCACTTT
>TRBJ1-5|.|.|TRBV12-3/TRBV12-4
CASSPNREIQPQHF
TGTGCCAGCAGTCCCAACAGGGAGATACAGCCCCAGCATTTT
>TRBJ1-6|.|few|TRBV27
CASSLVPGSRPLHF
TGTGCCAGCAGTTTAGTTCCGGGATCCAGGCCCCTCCACTTT
>TRBJ1-1|.|medium-sized|TRBV18
CASSPISRTAHTEAFF
TGTGCCAGCTCACCAATTTCCCGGACGGCGCACACTGAAGCTTTCTTT
>TRBJ1-5|.|.|TRBV19
CASSIDSQPNQPQHF
TGTGCCAGTAGTATAGACAGCCAACCGAATCAGCCCCAGCATTTT
>TRBJ1-6|.|.|TRBV7-9
CASSIEGGSPFHF
TGTGCCAGCAGTATAGAGGGAGGATCACCCTTCCACTTT
>TRBJ2-7|.|many|TRBV29-1
CSVGLSQGIEQYF
TGCAGCGTTGGTCTTTCGCAGGGGATCGAGCAGTACTTC
>TRBJ2-7|.|.|TRBV7-2
CASVSGGREQYF
TGTGCCAGCGTTAGCGGAGGCCGTGAGCAGTACTTC
>TRBJ2-7|TRBD1|.|TRBV12-3/TRBV12-4
CASSHDRDEQYF
TGTGCCAGCAGCCACGACAGGGACGAGCAGTACTTC
>TRBJ2-1|.|few|TRBV7-9
CASSSNEQFF
TGTGCCAGCAGCTCTAATGAGCAGTTCTTC
>TRBJ2-1|.|many|TRBV21-1
CASSSGGSSYNEQFF
TGTGCCAGCAGTAGCGGGGGGAGCTCCTACAATGAGCAGTTCTTC
>TRBJ2-2|.|.|TRBV29-1
CSVGLVAGELFF
TGCAGCGTTGGACTGGTTGCCGGGGAGCTGTTTTTT
>TRBJ1-2|.|.|TRBV29-1
CSVETGMRSGYTF
TGCAGCGTTGAAACAGGGATGCGTAGCGGCTACACCTTC
>TRBJ1-2|.|many|TRBV6-1
CASSKPLTGTMSYGYTF
TGTGCCAGCAGCAAACCCCTTACAGGGACAATGAGCTATGGCTACACCTTC
>TRBJ2-5|TRBD2|many|TRBV6-1
CASSEPRGGETQYF
TGTGCCAGCAGTGAACCCCGGGGGGGAGAGACCCAGTACTTC
>TRBJ1-6|.|.|TRBV6-5
CASSPNPGANSPLHF
TGTGCCAGCAGCCCAAACCCCGGGGCCAATTCACCCCTCCACTTT
>TRBJ1-1|.|many|TRBV6-6
CASSFQGRAEAFF
TGTGCCAGCAGTTTCCAGGGACGGGCTGAAGCTTTCTTT
>TRBJ1-5|.|many|TRBV11-1
CASSLGEDQPQHF
TGTGCCAGCAGCCTGGGGGAAGATCAGCCCCAGCATTTT
>TRBJ2-3|TRBD2|few|TRBV11-2
CASSLTLTGRGTDTQYF
TGTGCCAGCAGCTTAACGTTGACCGGGAGGGGAACAGATACGCAGTATTTT
>TRBJ2-1|.|.|TRBV20-1
CSAQSTAYNEQFF
TGCAGTGCCCAGTCGACAGCTTACAATGAGCAGTTCTTC
>TRBJ1-2|.|few|TRBV7-6
CASSPNSGGGSYGYTF
TGTGCCAGCAGCCCCAACTCGGGCGGGGGGAGCTATGGCTACACCTTC
>TRBJ1-4|TRBD1|many|TRBV7-9
CAYSPKGGNEKLFF
TGTGCCTACTCTCCCAAAGGGGGCAATGAAAAACTGTTTTTT
>TRBJ1-1|.|.|TRBV7-3
CASSRTGRTEAFF
TGTGCCAGCAGCCGCACAGGGCGCACTGAAGCTTTCTTT
>TRBJ1-4|TRBD1|.|TRBV10-3
CAISERGQRNEKLFF
TGTGCCATCAGTGAGAGGGGACAGAGGAATGAAAAACTGTTTTTT
>TRBJ1-1|TRBD1|many|TRBV6-2/TRBV6-3
CASSRPGTGASTEAFF
TGTGCCAGCAGTCGTCCCGGGACAGGGGCGAGCACTGAAGCTTTCTTT
>TRBJ1-6|TRBD1|few|TRBV20-1
CSAQTPGQYNSPLHF
TGCAGTGCTCAAACCCCGGGACAGTATAATTCACCCCTCCACTTT
>TRBJ2-7|.|few|TRBV12-3/TRBV12-4
CASSFLSKQYF
TGTGCCAGCAGTTTTCTTTCGAAGCAGTACTTC
>TRBJ2-7|.|many|TRBV10-3
CAISPTNEQYF
TGTGCCATCAGCCCGACCAACGAGCAGTACTTC
>TRBJ2-3|.|.|TRBV6-1
CAIPRDPGGADTQYF
TGTGCCATCCCTCGAGATCCAGGAGGAGCAGATACGCAGTATTTT
>TRBJ2-1|TRBD2|many|TRBV11-2
CASRRGVGSSYNEQFF
TGTGCCAGCAGGCGGGGGGTGGGCAGCTCCTACAATGAGCAGTTCTTC
>TRBJ1-1|TRBD1|many|TRBV2
CASSEYWDRTIGTEAFF
TGTGCCAGCAGTGAATACTGGGACAGGACGATAGGCACTGAAGCTTTCTTT
>TRBJ2-7|.|.|TRBV18
CASSPRGDAYEQYF
TGTGCCAGCTCACCACGGGGTGACGCCTACGAGCAGTACTTC
>TRBJ2-5|TRBD2|few|TRBV7-8
CASSRLAGQETQYF
TGTGCCAGCAGCCGACTAGCGGGACAAGAGACCCAGTACTTC
>TRBJ2-3|TRBD1|.|TRBV29-1
CSVRKGASDTQYF
TGCAGCGTTCGCAAGGGGGCATCAGATACGCAGTATTTT
>TRBJ2-5|TRBD1|few|TRBV19
CASQPPTGEETQYF
TGTGCCAGTCAGCCCCCGACAGGGGAAGAGACCCAGTACTTC
>TRBJ1-6|.|few|TRBV7-8
CASSAQTAYNSPLHF
TGTGCCAGCAGCGCCCAGACAGCTTATAATTCACCCCTCCACTTT
>TRBJ2-7|.|few|TRBV6-1
CASHGWGYEQYF
TGTGCCAGCCATGGATGGGGATACGAGCAGTACTTC